Listed here are 15 T cell receptor beta chains from one sample, sequenced in a study of long-term antiretroviral therapy in people with HIV. The assay, immunoSEQ v3.0, was run at survey level. The assay was immunoSEQ multiplex PCR, and TCRdb's table has in-frame clones only and misses some. The table shows over 15,000 clones, with 80% occurring only once. The specimen comprised unsorted PBMCs, sampled 0.1 years before starting antiretroviral therapy. The receptors here all came from a man younger than 35 with HIV.

The chain uses TRBV11-2 and TRBJ1-2; D is undetermined. Germline V gene lookup returns CDR1 SGHAT and CDR2 FQNNGV. The CDR3 is made up of 13 amino acids. V dropped 4 bases and J dropped 7 bases, with 13 bases sitting between them. The CDR3 loop reads CASSSGMEGGYTF. The CDR3 DNA sequence: TGTGCCAGCAGCTCTGGGATGGAAGGTGGCTACACCTTC.

The V call is TRBV6-5, the J call TRBJ2-7; 7 positions agree with TRBD2. This CDR3 region has 12 residues. J was trimmed by 6 bases and V by 7 bases; bases with no gene match: 6. The germline V gene has CDR1 MNHEY and CDR2 SVGAGI. CDR3 coding DNA: TGTGCCAGCACCTCCGCGGGAGCCGAGCAGTACTTC. It encodes CASTSAGAEQYF.

The rearrangement uses TRBV5-4 and TRBJ1-2; D is uncertain. Germline V gene sequence: CDR1 SGHNT, CDR2 YYREEE (reference sequence). This CDR3 contains 12 residues. Deletions cut 2 bases from V and 6 bases from J, with 8 bases between. The CDR3 spells CASSFSSDGYTF. CDR3 DNA sequence: TGTGCCAGCAGCTTTTCGAGCGATGGCTACACCTTC.

This rearrangement joins TRBV7-9 to TRBJ1-3, with D possibly being TRBD1 (5 bases). The CDR3 totals 16 residues. Looked up from germline, CDR1 is SEHNR and CDR2 is FQNEAQ (reference sequence). Trimming pared 5 bases from V and 0 bases from J, leaving 14 bases between. The CDR3 nucleotides are TGTGCCAGCAGCGGGGCAGGCAGGTACTCTGGAAACACCATATATTTT. It yields the protein CASSGAGRYSGNTIYF.

The chain joins TRBV6-6 to TRBJ1-3, with D unclear. V dropped 8 bases and J dropped 0 bases, with 5 bases sitting between them. Per the germline V gene, CDR1 is MNHNY and CDR2 is SVGAGI (reference sequence). The length of the CDR3 is 12 residues. This CDR3 is CASWGSGNTIYF. CDR3 sequence (DNA): TGTGCCAGCTGGGGCTCTGGAAACACCATATATTTT.

This chain uses TRBV4-1 with TRBJ2-5, with D possibly TRBD1 on 6 matching bases. This CDR3 has 17 amino acids. The V gene lost 2 bases and the J gene lost 5 bases, with 21 bases spanning the gap. Germline CDR1 is MGHRA and CDR2 is YSYEKL. The CDR3 DNA reads as TGCGCCAGCAGCCAAAATCAAATTGCAGGGGACCGGGAGACCCAGTACTTC. Its protein product is CASSQNQIAGDRETQYF.

CDR3 residues: CASSPRDGGYEQYF. The CDR3 bases are TGTGCCAGCAGTCCCCGGGACGGAGGCTACGAGCAGTACTTC. The chain joins TRBV27 to TRBJ2-7; D may be TRBD1 or TRBD2 (5 bases each). The CDR3 runs 14 residues. Germline-derived CDR1 and CDR2 are MNHEY and SMNVEV (reference sequence). Between the trimmed V and J ends, which lost 5 bases and 3 bases, there was a span of 14 bases.

This clone is classed as medium-sized. The rearrangement links TRBV13 to TRBJ2-3; D is possibly TRBD1 (6 bases). Germline assignment: CDR1 PRHDT and CDR2 FYEKMQ (reference sequence). This CDR3 is built from 15 residues. The ends were cut back, 5 bases at V and 5 bases at J, with 17 bases in the middle. The DNA for the CDR3 is TGTGCCAGCAGCACGACAGGTCAGAGGGGAGATACGCAGTATTTT. Residues: CASSTTGQRGDTQYF. Filled out from reference TRBV13 and TRBJ2-3, the complete variable domain reads AAGVIQSPRHLIKEKRETATLKCYPIPRHDTVYWYQQGPGQDPQFLISFYEKMQSDKGSIPDRFSAQQFSDYHSELNMSSLELGDSALYFCASSTTGQRGDTQYFGPGTRLTVL.

The rearrangement links TRBV7-7 to TRBJ2-5; D gene unclear. Trimming took 4 bases from V and 4 from J, leaving 16 bases between them. CDR3 size: 15 residues. CDR1 and CDR2 (germline): SSHAT, FNYEAQ (reference sequence). The DNA for the CDR3 is TGTGCCAGCAGCTCGTCAATCCTATCCCCAGAGACCCAGTACTTC. This gives the protein CASSSSILSPETQYF.

The CDR3 coding sequence is TGTGCCAGCAGTGAAGAGGTAGCGGGGGGGTCTAGCACAGATACGCAGTATTTT. It encodes CASSEEVAGGSSTDTQYF. The chain is built from TRBV2 and TRBJ2-3, with 11 bases fitting TRBD2. Germline trimming cut 1 base from V and 0 bases from J; bases unmatched to any gene: 6. The CDR3 length is 18 residues. CDR1 is SNHLY and CDR2 is FYNNEI in the germline V gene.

This clone was seen once. The genes are TRBV28 and TRBJ2-7; 13 positions agree with TRBD2. This CDR3 has 20 amino acids. Trimming removed 4 bases from V and 0 bases from J; junction bases left unmatched: 15. The germline V gene has CDR1 MDHEN and CDR2 SYDVKM. CDR3 protein: CASSSLTSGGAYINSYEQYF. CDR3 DNA: TGTGCCAGCAGTTCCTTAACTAGCGGGGGGGCATACATTAACTCCTACGAGCAGTACTTC.

This clone has a handful of counts. CDR3 loop: CASSSSGQFNQPQHF. CDR3 DNA sequence: TGTGCCAGCAGCTCCTCGGGGCAGTTTAATCAGCCCCAGCATTTT. The chain links TRBV7-9 to TRBJ1-5, with D perhaps matching TRBD1 (5 bases). V was pared by 4 bases and J by 4 bases, with 14 bases between. CDR1 is SEHNR, CDR2 FQNEAQ, per germline (reference sequence). CDR3 length: 15 residues.

The chain employs TRBV4-3 and TRBJ2-3, with D possibly TRBD1 on 6 matching bases. V was trimmed by 1 base and J by 6 bases, leaving 17 bases between them. The CDR3 totals 16 residues. From germline, CDR1 is LGHNA and CDR2 YSLEER. The CDR3 coding sequence is TGCGCCAGCAGCCAAGGAGGAACAGGGCCCTCGGATACGCAGTATTTT. This gives the protein CASSQGGTGPSDTQYF.

This chain uses TRBV6-6 with TRBJ2-7; 9 bases line up with TRBD2. V lost 0 bases, J lost 0 bases, and 3 bases stayed unmatched. The CDR3 is 16 amino acids. Germline lookup yields CDR1 MNHNY and CDR2 SVGAGI (reference sequence). The CDR3 DNA reads as TGTGCCAGCAGTTACTCGGCGGGAGGGAACTCCTACGAGCAGTACTTC. As protein: CASSYSAGGNSYEQYF.

The V call is TRBV28, the J call TRBJ2-5; the D is unclear. Looked up from germline, CDR1 is MDHEN and CDR2 is SYDVKM. The CDR3 is 12 amino acids. V gave up 2 bases and J gave up 7 bases, with 8 bases separating them. CDR3 region: CASSLVRWTQYF. For the CDR3, the DNA is TGTGCCAGCAGTTTAGTTCGGTGGACCCAGTACTTC. Full variable domain (rest looked up from reference TRBV28 and TRBJ2-5): DVKVTQSSRYLVKRTGEKVFLECVQDMDHENMFWYRQDPGLGLRLIYFSYDVKMKEKGDIPEGYSVSREKKERFSLILESASTNQTSMYLCASSLVRWTQYFGPGTRLLVL.